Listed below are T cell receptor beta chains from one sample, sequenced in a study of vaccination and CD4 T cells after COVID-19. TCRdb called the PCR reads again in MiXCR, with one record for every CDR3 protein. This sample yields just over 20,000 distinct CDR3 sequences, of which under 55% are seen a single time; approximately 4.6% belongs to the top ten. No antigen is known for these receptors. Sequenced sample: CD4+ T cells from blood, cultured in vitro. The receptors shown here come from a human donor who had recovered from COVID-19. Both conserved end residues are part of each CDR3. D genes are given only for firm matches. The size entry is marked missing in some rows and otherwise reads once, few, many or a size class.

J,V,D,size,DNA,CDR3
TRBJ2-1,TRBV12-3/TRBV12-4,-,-,TGTGCCAGCAGTTTAGGTCAGACTAGCTCCTACAATGAGCAGTTCTTC,CASSLGQTSSYNEQFF
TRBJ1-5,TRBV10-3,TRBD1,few,TGTGCCACCTCGCAGGGGGCTAACGATCAGCCCCAGCATTTT,CATSQGANDQPQHF
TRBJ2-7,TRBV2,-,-,TGTGCCAGCTTCGAAGGCCATCCTTCTGAGCAGTACTTC,CASFEGHPSEQYF
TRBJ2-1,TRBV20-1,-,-,TGCAGTGCTAGAGATGGGAGGCTAGCGAGCCATGAGCAGTTCTTC,CSARDGRLASHEQFF
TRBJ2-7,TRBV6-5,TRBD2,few,TGTGCCAGCAGTTACCCAGCGGGAGGGCCGGACTACGAGCAGTACTTC,CASSYPAGGPDYEQYF
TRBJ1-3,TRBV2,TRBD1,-,TGTGCCAGCAGCGCAGGGGGGGAAAACACCATATATTTT,CASSAGGENTIYF
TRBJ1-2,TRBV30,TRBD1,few,TGTGCCTGGAGCACCTCCAACAGGGGGAGGACGAACTATGGCTACACCTTC,CAWSTSNRGRTNYGYTF
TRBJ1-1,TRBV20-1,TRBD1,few,TGCAGTGCTAGAAAGGACAGGCTACTTGGGAACACTGAAGCTTTCTTT,CSARKDRLLGNTEAFF
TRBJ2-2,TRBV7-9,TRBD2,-,TGTGCCATTTTAGCGGGGGGGCCGAACACCGGGGAGCTGTTTTTT,CAILAGGPNTGELFF
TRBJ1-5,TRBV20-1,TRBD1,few,TGCAGTGCTAGAGGCGACGGAACAGGGGGACAGCCCCAGCATTTT,CSARGDGTGGQPQHF
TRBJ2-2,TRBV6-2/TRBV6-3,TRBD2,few,TGTGCCAGCACTGCTAGCGGGGGTCCCGGGGAGCTGTTTTTT,CASTASGGPGELFF
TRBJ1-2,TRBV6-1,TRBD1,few,TGTGCCAGCAGTGGACAGGGTGGCTATGGCTACACCTTC,CASSGQGGYGYTF
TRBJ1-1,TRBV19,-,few,TGTGCCAGTCATCAAAAGGTGGGCGACGCTGAAGCTTTCTTT,CASHQKVGDAEAFF
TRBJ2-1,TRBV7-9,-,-,TGTGCCAGCAGCCCGCCCCGGAATGAGCAGTTCTTC,CASSPPRNEQFF
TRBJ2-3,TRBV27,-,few,TGTGCCAGCAGTTTTATCGCAGATACGCAGTATTTT,CASSFIADTQYF
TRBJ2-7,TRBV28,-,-,TGTGCCACCACACAGGGTCCCTACGAGCAGTACTTC,CATTQGPYEQYF
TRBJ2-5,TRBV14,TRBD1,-,TGTGCCAGCAGCCAATTGGGACAGGGGAAAGAGACCCAGTACTTC,CASSQLGQGKETQYF
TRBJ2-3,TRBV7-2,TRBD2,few,TGTGCCAGCAGCTCCCGACTAGCGGGGGGGAAGGATACGCAGTATTTT,CASSSRLAGGKDTQYF
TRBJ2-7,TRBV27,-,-,TGTGCCAGCAGTTTACAAGCGGAATCCTACGAGCAGTACTTC,CASSLQAESYEQYF
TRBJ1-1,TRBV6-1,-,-,TGTGCCAGCAGTGGACTCGGGGGGAACACTGAAGCTTTCTTT,CASSGLGGNTEAFF
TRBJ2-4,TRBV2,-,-,TGTGCCAGCAGTGAAAACAGTCTTCTAGCCAAAAACATTCAGTACTTC,CASSENSLLAKNIQYF
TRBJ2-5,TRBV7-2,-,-,TGTGCCAGCAGCTTAGGTAGAGGGTACCAAGAGACCCAGTACTTC,CASSLGRGYQETQYF
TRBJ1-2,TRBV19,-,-,TGTGCCACTTCCGACCCAAACTATGGCTACACCTTC,CATSDPNYGYTF
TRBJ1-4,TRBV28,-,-,TGTGCCAGCAGACGGACGGGGGCTGGAACTAATGAAAAACTGTTTTTT,CASRRTGAGTNEKLFF
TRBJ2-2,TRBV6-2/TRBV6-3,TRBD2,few,TGTGCCAGTGCTAGCGGTGCGAACACCGGGGAGCTGTTTTTT,CASASGANTGELFF
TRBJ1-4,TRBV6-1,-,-,TGTGCCACCAGGGAACAGGGATGGAATGAAAAACTGTTTTTT,CATREQGWNEKLFF
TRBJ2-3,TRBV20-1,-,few,TGCAGTGCTAGGGACACCGTTACTAGCACAGATACGCAGTATTTT,CSARDTVTSTDTQYF
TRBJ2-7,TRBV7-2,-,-,TGTGCCAGCAGCCGAGACAGAAGCGAGCAGTACTTC,CASSRDRSEQYF